This T cell receptor (beta chain) came from a study of blood T cell repertoires in COVID-19. Per the germline V gene, CDR1 is LNHDA and CDR2 is SQIVND (reference sequence). V lost 6 bases and J 0 bases, leaving 14 bases between the germline ends. The CDR3 runs 15 residues. As handled by the study authors: Amplifying reference gene primers gave estimates of nucleated cell counts. Assay: immunoSEQ multiplex PCR; the TCRdb copy retains only in-frame clones and omits some. D and trimming were read from the DNA, whereas the V and J calls and clone size are those reported in that table. The table lists hundreds of thousands of clones, more than 70% of them singletons. This clone was recorded once.

Sequenced input: peripheral blood. The TCR comes from a woman between 50 and 59 years old with acute or convalescent COVID-19. This chain links TRBV19 with TRBJ1-2; a possible D gene is TRBD1 (5 bases). The CDR3 is CASRTVGESNYGYTF. In DNA, the CDR3 is TGTGCCAGTAGAACGGTAGGGGAATCTAACTATGGCTACACCTTC.